The 30 T cell receptor beta chains in this list originate from one sample, sequenced in a study of Ad26.COV2.S vaccination and SARS-CoV-2 variants. Sequenced by immunoSEQ multiplex PCR; TCRdb stores in-frame clones only, minus some. This table holds about 350,000 clones, 80% to 90% found once. Treatment reported: around 19 received Ad26.COV2.S at low or high dose, single or two shots; about 5 received placebo; per-sample allocation not given. Day 63 following the first vaccine or placebo injection was when the samples were taken. The input for sequencing was peripheral blood, taken in a trial of Ad26.COV2.S vaccine versus placebo. Receptors originate from a person aged 18-65 years who received the Ad26.COV2.S COVID-19 vaccine or a placebo.

The CDR3 reads CASSQGPSPPDTQYF. The CDR3 DNA reads as TGCGCCAGCAGCCAAGGGCCATCCCCCCCAGATACGCAGTATTTT. The chain employs TRBV4-3 and TRBJ2-3; D is unresolved. V was trimmed by 1 base and J by 4 bases, leaving 12 bases between them. Per germline, CDR1 LGHNA and CDR2 YSLEER. This CDR3 region has 15 residues.

The chain carries TRBV6-5 and TRBJ2-7, with 8 bases fitting TRBD1. V trimming: 4 bases; J trimming: 7 bases; junction bases outside the gene matches: 15. The CDR3 loop spans 16 amino acids. The germline V gene encodes CDR1 MNHEY and CDR2 SVGAGI. The CDR3 here is CASSFRSGTGLREQYF. CDR3 bases: TGTGCCAGCAGTTTCAGGTCCGGGACAGGCTTACGGGAGCAGTACTTC.

About this clone itself: Other DNA sequences from this sample encode an identical CDR3 as well. The chain couples TRBV5-1 to TRBJ2-5, with 13 bases identical to TRBD2. CDR3 length: 15 residues. The germline CDR1 and CDR2 sequences are SGHRS and YFSETQ. V shed 4 bases, J shed 4 bases, and the junction held 4 bases outside the gene matches. CDR3 loop: CASSPGLAGAETQYF. CDR3 coding DNA: TGCGCCAGCAGCCCTGGACTAGCGGGAGCAGAGACCCAGTACTTC.

This clone has a handful of counts. This chain joins TRBV4-3 and TRBJ1-6; the D gene is possibly TRBD1 (6 bases). The CDR3 totals 15 residues. Deletions cut 0 bases from V and 9 bases from J, with 12 bases between. Germline CDR1 is LGHNA and CDR2 is YSLEER. The CDR3 loop is CASSQDYGGISPLHF. CDR3 nucleotides: TGCGCCAGCAGCCAAGATTATGGGGGCATTTCACCCCTCCACTTT.

The genes are TRBV27 and TRBJ2-2; 8 nucleotides match TRBD2. The germline CDR1 and CDR2 sequences are MNHEY and SMNVEV (reference sequence). This CDR3 spans 14 amino acids. V shed 4 bases, J shed 5 bases, and the junction held 3 bases outside the gene matches. CDR3 region: CASSSSGGTGELFF. The CDR3 nucleotides read TGTGCCAGCAGTTCCTCGGGGGGGACCGGGGAGCTGTTTTTT.

The chain combines TRBV5-5 with TRBJ2-5; D gene uncertain. The length of the CDR3 is 13 residues. Trimming pared 4 bases from V and 9 bases from J, leaving 16 bases between. Germline lookup yields CDR1 SGHKS and CDR2 YYEKEE (reference sequence). CDR3 region: CASSTSGWKAQYF. CDR3 in DNA: TGTGCCAGCAGCACATCAGGCTGGAAGGCCCAGTACTTC.

The chain links TRBV14 to TRBJ2-1, with TRBD1 matching 7 bases. Germline values: CDR1 SGHDN, CDR2 FVKESK. CDR3 length: 16 amino acids. Losses at the gene ends were 0 bases for V and 4 bases for J; bases not matched to a gene: 6. CDR3 amino acids: CASSQDFGTAYNEQFF. In DNA form, the CDR3 reads TGTGCCAGCAGCCAAGATTTCGGGACAGCATACAATGAGCAGTTCTTC. The full variable domain, completed using reference TRBV14 and TRBJ2-1, is EAGVTQFPSHSVIEKGQTVTLRCDPISGHDNLYWYRRVMGKEIKFLLHFVKESKQDESGMPNNRFLAERTGGTYSTLKVQPAELEDSGVYFCASSQDFGTAYNEQFFGPGTRLTVL.

The CDR3 nucleotides read TGCGCCAGCAGCCAGACCGGGACAGGGATCGAGACCCAGTACTTC. Protein sequence: CASSQTGTGIETQYF. J is TRBJ2-5 and V is TRBV4-3, with TRBD1 matching over 9 bases. The V gene end was trimmed by 3 bases and the J gene end by 5 bases; junction bases not matched to a gene: 7. The CDR3 runs to 15 residues. The germline V gene has CDR1 LGHNA and CDR2 YSLEER.

This chain connects TRBV24-1 to TRBJ2-7, with TRBD2 matching 7 bases. The ends lost 8 bases at V and 12 bases at J; junction bases unmatched: 12. Germline V gives CDR1 KGHDR, CDR2 SFDVKD. The CDR3 has 12 amino acids. The CDR3 sequence: CATTDFAGVTYF. As DNA, the CDR3 is TGTGCCACCACCGACTTTGCGGGGGTTACGTACTTC.

The chain recombines TRBV7-9 with TRBJ2-1; 7 bases match TRBD2. Germline trimming cut 1 base from V and 7 bases from J; bases unmatched to any gene: 10. Germline CDR1 reads SEHNR; CDR2 reads FQNEAQ (reference sequence). The CDR3 is 16 residues long. CDR3 bases: TGTGCCAGCAGCTTAGGGCCCAGCGGGATAAGGAATGAGCAGTTCTTC. This gives the protein CASSLGPSGIRNEQFF.

The rearrangement joins TRBV6-2 or TRBV6-3 to TRBJ1-1; D uncertain. Germline V gene sequence: CDR1 MNHEY, CDR2 SVGEGT. V lost 5 bases and J 1 base, leaving 2 bases between the germline ends. CDR3 length equals 11 residues. The CDR3, as DNA: TGTGCCAGCAGTCCGAACACTGAAGCTTTCTTT. This codes for CASSPNTEAFF.

V and J are TRBV2 and TRBJ1-5, with D tentatively TRBD1 (6 bases). Per germline, CDR1 SNHLY and CDR2 FYNNEI. The CDR3 totals 13 residues. V lost 7 bases, J lost 3 bases, and 10 bases lay in between. CDR3 protein: CASNGQSNQPQHF. CDR3 DNA: TGTGCCAGCAATGGACAGTCCAATCAGCCCCAGCATTTT.

The rearrangement joins TRBV5-4 to TRBJ2-3; the D gene is possibly TRBD2 (7 bases). V dropped 5 bases and J dropped 8 bases, with 18 bases sitting between them. Germline CDR1 is SGHNT and CDR2 is YYREEE (reference sequence). The CDR3 runs 14 residues. Here the CDR3 reads CASRWGGPSGTQYF. CDR3 bases: TGTGCCAGCAGGTGGGGGGGCCCATCGGGTACGCAGTATTTT.

The V call is TRBV27, the J call TRBJ2-7; the D call may be TRBD1 or TRBD2 (7 bases each). This CDR3 is 15 amino acids long. Trimming took off 8 bases at V and 6 bases at J, with 23 bases between the two ends. Germline lookup yields CDR1 MNHEY and CDR2 SMNVEV (reference sequence). The chain's CDR3 is CASGGGQYPPSEQYF. The CDR3 DNA reads TGTGCCAGCGGGGGGGGACAGTACCCTCCCTCCGAGCAGTACTTC.

The V gene is TRBV5-1, the J gene TRBJ1-1; 10 bases match TRBD1. V lost 0 bases, J lost 4 bases, and 3 bases stayed unmatched. This CDR3 has 15 amino acids. Germline assignment: CDR1 SGHRS and CDR2 YFSETQ. Written as DNA, the CDR3 is TGCGCCAGCAGCTTGGGACAGGGGGCGCCCACTGAAGCTTTCTTT. Residues: CASSLGQGAPTEAFF.

V gene TRBV3-1 (or the pseudogene TRBV3-2) combines with J gene TRBJ1-1; maybe TRBD1 (6 bases). With 1 base removed from V and 1 base from J, the gap between germline ends came to 19 bases. Germline V CDR1 and CDR2: LGHDT, YNNKEL (reference sequence). The CDR3 is 18 amino acids. CDR3 amino acids: CASSQVASAGASNTEAFF. The CDR3 DNA reads as TGTGCCAGCAGCCAAGTAGCGTCGGCAGGGGCGTCGAACACTGAAGCTTTCTTT.

As regards this clone: The same CDR3 also results from other DNA sequences found in this sample. V gene TRBV7-2 combines with J gene TRBJ2-3; D call uncertain. The ends were cut back, 1 base at V and 3 bases at J, with 8 bases in the middle. Germline values: CDR1 SGHTA, CDR2 FQGNSA. The CDR3 loop spans 14 amino acids. CDR3 in amino acids: CASSLGVGTDTQYF. For the CDR3, the DNA is TGTGCCAGCAGCTTAGGGGTCGGAACAGATACGCAGTATTTT.

This chain connects TRBV5-1 to TRBJ2-3, with 7 bases lining up with TRBD1. The germline V gene encodes CDR1 SGHRS and CDR2 YFSETQ. Germline trimming cut 1 base from V and 1 base from J; bases unmatched to any gene: 9. CDR3 length: 17 residues. The DNA for the CDR3 is TGCGCCAGCAGCTTGCCCCGGGACAGAGAACGCACAGATACGCAGTATTTT. Its translation: CASSLPRDRERTDTQYF.

The chain carries TRBV4-3 and TRBJ1-2, with D possibly being TRBD1 (6 bases). The CDR3 sequence is 16 residues long. Germline V lookup: CDR1 LGHNA, CDR2 YSLEER. V lost 0 bases and J lost 0, with 11 bases in between. The CDR3 nucleotides are TGCGCCAGCAGCCAAGATCTTTGGACAGCTAACTATGGCTACACCTTC. Amino acid sequence: CASSQDLWTANYGYTF.

V usage is TRBV19 and J usage is TRBJ2-7, with D possibly TRBD1 on 5 matching bases. The ends were cut back, 0 bases at V and 2 bases at J, with 8 bases in the middle. The CDR3 is 14 residues long. Germline loops: CDR1 LNHDA, CDR2 SQIVND (reference sequence). CDR3 sequence: CASSIDATAYEQYF. CDR3 nucleotide sequence: TGTGCCAGTAGTATAGATGCGACAGCCTACGAGCAGTACTTC.

The genes are TRBV4-3 and TRBJ1-5, with a possible D match to TRBD1 (6 bases). The CDR3 runs to 14 residues. V was trimmed by 1 base and J by 4 bases, leaving 8 bases between them. Germline V gene lookup returns CDR1 LGHNA and CDR2 YSLEER. CDR3 in amino acids: CASSQVTGNQPQHF. CDR3 in DNA: TGCGCCAGCAGCCAAGTGACAGGTAATCAGCCCCAGCATTTT.

This clone was seen a handful of times. The chain uses TRBV5-4 and TRBJ1-2, with D unclear. Germline assignment: CDR1 SGHNT and CDR2 YYREEE (reference sequence). The V gene lost 4 bases and the J gene lost 0 bases, with 4 bases spanning the gap. The CDR3 runs 12 residues. CDR3 sequence reads: CASSLANYGYTF. The CDR3 nucleotides are TGTGCCAGCAGCCTAGCTAACTATGGCTACACCTTC.

The chain couples TRBV4-3 to TRBJ2-7; a possible D gene is TRBD2 (5 bases). The CDR3 contains 16 residues. Deletions cut 1 base from V and 5 bases from J, with 18 bases between. Germline CDR1 and CDR2: LGHNA and YSLEER. CDR3 region: CASSQVASSLGHEQYF. The CDR3 region has the DNA TGCGCCAGCAGCCAAGTGGCTAGCTCCCTTGGTCACGAGCAGTACTTC.

V is TRBV2 and J is TRBJ2-3, with 11 nucleotides matching TRBD2. The J segment lost 6 bases and the V segment lost 8 bases, leaving 10 bases of the junction unmatched. Per the germline V gene, CDR1 is SNHLY and CDR2 is FYNNEI. The CDR3 contains 15 residues. The CDR3 loop reads CASAELAGVADTQYF. DNA of the CDR3: TGTGCCAGCGCCGAACTAGCGGGAGTTGCGGATACGCAGTATTTT.

This clone came up a few times. The V gene is TRBV4-2, the J gene TRBJ1-1; unclear D gene. Germline V CDR1 and CDR2: LGHNA, YNFKEQ. CDR3 size: 15 residues. With 4 bases removed from V and 10 bases from J, the gap between germline ends came to 22 bases. CDR3 sequence (DNA): TGTGCCAGCAGCCCGACGACATCATTGGTTCAAGTAGCTTTCTTT. The encoded protein is CASSPTTSLVQVAFF.

This chain connects TRBV18 to TRBJ1-4; no reliable D call. The length of the CDR3 is 15 residues. The V and J ends lost 3 bases and 3 bases respectively, with 11 bases between them. Germline V CDR1 and CDR2: KGHSH, LQKENI. CDR3 residues: CASSPDGPSNEKLFF. The CDR3 DNA sequence: TGTGCCAGCTCACCCGACGGGCCCTCTAATGAAAAACTGTTTTTT.

The rearrangement links TRBV5-1 to TRBJ1-1, with D possibly being TRBD1 (6 bases). Germline values: CDR1 SGHRS, CDR2 YFSETQ. This CDR3 contains 15 residues. Trimming removed 2 bases from V and 6 bases from J, with 17 bases in between. The chain's CDR3 is CASSFVGQPTSEAFF. The CDR3 DNA follows: TGCGCCAGCAGCTTCGTCGGACAGCCGACCTCTGAAGCTTTCTTT.

This sequence joins TRBV28 and TRBJ2-1; 11 bases are shared with TRBD2. CDR3 length equals 17 residues. CDR1 is MDHEN and CDR2 is SYDVKM in the germline V gene. J lost 1 base, V lost 5 bases, and 7 bases had no gene match. CDR3 bases: TGTGCCAGCAGTCCCTCGCTAGCGGGAGGATCCTACAATGAGCAGTTCTTC. Encoded protein: CASSPSLAGGSYNEQFF.

On this clone itself: This sample includes further DNA sequences coding for the same CDR3. The gene calls are TRBV5-1 and TRBJ2-1, with 10 nucleotides matching TRBD2. The CDR3 spans 15 residues. V was pared by 4 bases and J by 4 bases, with 5 bases of the junction left unmatched. Germline V gene data show CDR1 as SGHRS and CDR2 as YFSETQ. In nucleotides, the CDR3 is TGCGCCAGCAGCCCAACTAGCGGGACGTACAATGAGCAGTTCTTC. Its protein is CASSPTSGTYNEQFF.

This clone was recorded once. This chain uses TRBV6-6 with TRBJ2-1; no clear D gene. The V and J ends lost 6 bases and 0 bases respectively, with 6 bases between them. The CDR3 is 13 amino acids. Germline lookup yields CDR1 MNHNY and CDR2 SVGAGI (reference sequence). The CDR3: CASSTASYNEQFF. The CDR3 coding sequence is TGTGCCAGCAGCACAGCCTCCTACAATGAGCAGTTCTTC.